This record concerns one T cell receptor beta chain sequence. This specimen belongs to a study of OX40 agonist ivuxolimab in advanced cancers. Libraries were prepared by immunoSEQ multiplex PCR; TCRdb keeps only in-frame clonotypes and omits some of them. The sample has around 44,000 clones, around 86% seen once. This receptor was taken from an adult with an advanced solid tumor such as melanoma, head and neck, liver or kidney cancer. The sequenced sample was CD4+ or CD8+ T cells sorted from blood, obtained in a trial of the OX40 agonist ivuxolimab.

The CDR3 bases are TGTGCCACCCAAAGACGTGGTGCAGATACGCAGTATTTT. Its protein is CATQRRGADTQYF. This chain joins TRBV2 and TRBJ2-3; D is ambiguous. V was shortened by 10 bases and J by 4 bases, with 15 bases between the two germline ends. CDR1 is SNHLY, CDR2 FYNNEI, per germline. The CDR3 is made up of 13 amino acids. The variable domain in full, completed from reference TRBV2 and TRBJ2-3, reads EPEVTQTPSHQVTQMGQEVILRCVPISNHLYFYWYRQILGQKVEFLVSFYNNEISEKSEIFDDQFSVERPDGSNFTLKIRSTKLEDSAMYFCATQRRGADTQYFGPGTRLTVL.